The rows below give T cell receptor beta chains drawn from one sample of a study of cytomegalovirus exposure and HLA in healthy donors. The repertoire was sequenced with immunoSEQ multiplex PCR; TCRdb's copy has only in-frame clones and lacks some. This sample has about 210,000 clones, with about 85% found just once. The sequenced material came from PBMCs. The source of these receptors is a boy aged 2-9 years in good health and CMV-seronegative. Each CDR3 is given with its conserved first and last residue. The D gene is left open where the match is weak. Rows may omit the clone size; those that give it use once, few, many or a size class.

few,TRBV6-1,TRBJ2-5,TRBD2,CASSEELAGGTNQETQYF,TGTGCCAGCAGTGAAGAACTAGCGGGGGGGACCAACCAAGAGACCCAGTACTTC
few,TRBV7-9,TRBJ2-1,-,CASSFGGYNEQFF,TGTGCCAGCAGCTTCGGGGGTTACAATGAGCAGTTCTTC
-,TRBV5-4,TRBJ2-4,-,CASSSRAKNIQYF,TGCGCCAGCAGCTCTAGAGCCAAAAACATTCAGTACTTC
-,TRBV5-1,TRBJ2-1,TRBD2,CASSALTGTSAIQYNEQFF,TGCGCCAGCAGCGCCTTAACCGGGACTAGCGCCATCCAGTACAATGAGCAGTTCTTC
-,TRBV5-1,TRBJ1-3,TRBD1,CASSQGQSFSGNTIYF,TGCGCCAGCAGCCAGGGACAGTCCTTCTCTGGAAACACCATATATTTT
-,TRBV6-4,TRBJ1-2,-,CATRQGPIGGYTF,TGTGCCACCCGCCAGGGGCCTATTGGTGGCTACACCTTC
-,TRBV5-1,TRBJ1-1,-,CASSLGGETNTEAFF,TGCGCCAGCAGCTTGGGGGGGGAAACGAACACTGAAGCTTTCTTT
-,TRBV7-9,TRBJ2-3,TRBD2,CASSRSGGDTDTQYF,TGTGCCAGCAGCAGAAGCGGGGGGGACACAGATACGCAGTATTTT
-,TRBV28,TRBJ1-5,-,CASLKEVALNQPQHF,TGTGCCAGCTTAAAGGAGGTGGCACTTAATCAGCCCCAGCATTTT
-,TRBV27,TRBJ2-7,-,CASSFGGREQYF,TGTGCCAGCAGTTTCGGGGGGCGCGAGCAGTACTTC
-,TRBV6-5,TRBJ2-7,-,CASSSFDRTSSYEQYF,TGTGCCAGCAGTTCCTTTGACAGGACTAGCTCCTACGAGCAGTACTTC
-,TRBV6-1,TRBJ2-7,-,CASSQGGDYEQYF,TGTGCCAGCAGTCAAGGGGGAGACTACGAGCAGTACTTC
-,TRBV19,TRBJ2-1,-,CASTKRMIALYNEQFF,TGTGCCAGTACCAAGCGGATGATCGCGCTCTACAATGAGCAGTTCTTC
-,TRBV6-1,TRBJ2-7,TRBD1,CASSEMGQAYEQYF,TGTGCCAGCAGTGAAATGGGACAGGCCTACGAGCAGTACTTC
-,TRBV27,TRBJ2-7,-,CASSVRRSYEQYF,TGTGCCAGCAGTGTAAGACGGAGTTACGAGCAGTACTTC
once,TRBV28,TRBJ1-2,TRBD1,CASSRTGLYGYTF,TGTGCCAGCAGTCGGACAGGCCTCTATGGCTACACCTTC
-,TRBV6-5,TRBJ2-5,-,CASSYSGWEETQYF,TGTGCCAGCAGTTACTCCGGGTGGGAAGAGACCCAGTACTTC
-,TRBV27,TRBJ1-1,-,CASMGGWNTEAFF,TGTGCCAGCATGGGGGGATGGAACACTGAAGCTTTCTTT
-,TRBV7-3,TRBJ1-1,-,CASSTGNTEAFF,TGTGCCAGCAGCACGGGGAATACTGAAGCTTTCTTT
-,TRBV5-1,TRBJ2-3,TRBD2,CASSEAGVKTDTQYF,TGCGCCAGCAGTGAGGCGGGAGTCAAAACAGATACGCAGTATTTT
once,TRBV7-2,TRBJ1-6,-,CASSLESNSPLHF,TGTGCCAGCAGCTTAGAATCGAATTCACCCCTCCACTTT
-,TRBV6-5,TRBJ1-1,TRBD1,CASSHRQGAAFF,TGTGCCAGCAGTCATAGACAGGGGGCAGCTTTCTTT
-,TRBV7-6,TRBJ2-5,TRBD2,CASSLGGGAGSGTQYF,TGTGCCAGCAGCTTGGGCGGGGGGGCCGGCTCTGGGACCCAGTACTTC
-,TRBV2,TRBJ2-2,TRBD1,CASKQGTESTGELFF,TGTGCCAGCAAGCAAGGGACAGAAAGCACCGGGGAGCTGTTTTTT
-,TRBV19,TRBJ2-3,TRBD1,CASPHPGDRADTQYF,TGTGCCAGTCCCCACCCGGGGGACAGGGCAGATACGCAGTATTTT
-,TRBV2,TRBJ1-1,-,CASSDNSGLTEAFF,TGTGCCAGCAGTGATAATTCCGGGTTGACTGAAGCTTTCTTT
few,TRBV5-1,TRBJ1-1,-,CASSGGATEAFF,TGCGCCAGCAGTGGAGGGGCCACTGAAGCTTTCTTT
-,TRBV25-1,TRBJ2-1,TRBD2,CASSEQTNVLAGVYEQFF,TGTGCCAGCAGTGAACAAACGAACGTGCTAGCGGGAGTTTATGAGCAGTTCTTC
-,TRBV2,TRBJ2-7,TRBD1,CASMVDRVYEQYF,TGTGCCAGCATGGTAGACAGGGTCTACGAGCAGTACTTC
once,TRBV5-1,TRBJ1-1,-,CASRRQGMMDTEAFF,TGCGCCAGCAGACGGCAGGGAATGATGGACACTGAAGCTTTCTTT
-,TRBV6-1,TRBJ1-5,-,CASSELGGSQPQHF,TGTGCCAGCAGTGAACTCGGGGGAAGTCAGCCCCAGCATTTT
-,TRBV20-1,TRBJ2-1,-,CSALYNEQFF,TGCAGTGCACTATACAATGAGCAGTTCTTC
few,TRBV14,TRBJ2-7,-,CASSSLRGVTGALEQYF,TGTGCCAGCAGCTCCCTTAGAGGGGTGACAGGCGCCCTAGAGCAGTACTTC
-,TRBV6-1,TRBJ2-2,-,CASSEIVPENTGELFF,TGTGCCAGCAGTGAAATAGTCCCTGAGAACACCGGGGAGCTGTTTTTT
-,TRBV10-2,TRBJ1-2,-,CASRAPGGDYGYTF,TGCGCCAGCAGGGCGCCTGGCGGAGACTATGGCTACACCTTC
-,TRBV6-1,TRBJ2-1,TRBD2,CASGTRPYNEQFF,TGTGCCAGCGGGACTAGACCCTACAATGAGCAGTTCTTC
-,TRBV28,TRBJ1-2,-,CASSFRINYGYTF,TGTGCCAGCAGTTTCAGAATCAACTATGGCTACACCTTC
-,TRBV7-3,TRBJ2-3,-,CASSLLGGTDTQYF,TGTGCCAGCAGCTTACTAGGTGGCACAGATACGCAGTATTTT
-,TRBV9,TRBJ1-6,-,CASSVVGREDSPLHF,TGTGCCAGCAGCGTAGTTGGCAGGGAGGATTCACCCCTCCACTTT
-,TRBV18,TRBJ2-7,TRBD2,CASSPAQRGSYEQYF,TGTGCCAGCTCACCGGCCCAGCGGGGGTCCTACGAGCAGTACTTC
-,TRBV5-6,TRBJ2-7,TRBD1,CASRRTGSYEQYF,TGTGCCAGCAGAAGGACAGGGAGCTACGAGCAGTACTTC
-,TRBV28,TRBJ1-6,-,CASTLLGSPLHF,TGTGCCAGCACCCTGCTGGGCTCACCCCTCCACTTT
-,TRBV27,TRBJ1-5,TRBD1,CATGPTGQSNQPQHF,TGTGCCACAGGGCCGACGGGACAGAGCAATCAGCCCCAGCATTTT
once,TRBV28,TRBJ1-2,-,CASIGGANYGYTF,TGTGCCAGCATCGGAGGGGCAAACTATGGCTACACCTTC
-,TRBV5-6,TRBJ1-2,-,CASRPRGNYGYTF,TGTGCCAGCCGCCCAAGGGGTAACTATGGCTACACCTTC
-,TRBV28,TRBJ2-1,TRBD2,CASRGRGPYNEQFF,TGTGCCAGCAGGGGGAGGGGACCCTACAATGAGCAGTTCTTC
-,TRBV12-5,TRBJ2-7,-,CASGLGPASIYEQYF,TGTGCTAGTGGTTTGGGCCCCGCATCTATCTACGAGCAGTACTTC
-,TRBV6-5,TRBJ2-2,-,CASSSPRSQNTGELFF,TGTGCCAGCAGTTCTCCCCGCAGTCAAAACACCGGGGAGCTGTTTTTT
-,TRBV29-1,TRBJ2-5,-,CSVRNRRETQYF,TGCAGCGTAAGGAACCGGAGAGAGACCCAGTACTTC
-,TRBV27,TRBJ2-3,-,CASSLGDTQYF,TGTGCCAGCAGTTTGGGCGATACGCAGTATTTT
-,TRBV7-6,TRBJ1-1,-,CASSSRGTEAFF,TGTGCCAGCAGCTCCCGGGGCACTGAAGCTTTCTTT
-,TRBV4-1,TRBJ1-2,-,CASSQRSSWDTLATTF,TGCGCCAGCAGCCAACGGTCTTCGTGGGACACCTTGGCTACGACCTTC
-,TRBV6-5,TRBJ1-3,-,CASSYGGSGNTIYF,TGTGCCAGCAGTTACGGAGGTTCTGGAAACACCATATATTTT
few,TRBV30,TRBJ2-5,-,CAWTGQETQYF,TGTGCCTGGACAGGACAAGAGACCCAGTACTTC